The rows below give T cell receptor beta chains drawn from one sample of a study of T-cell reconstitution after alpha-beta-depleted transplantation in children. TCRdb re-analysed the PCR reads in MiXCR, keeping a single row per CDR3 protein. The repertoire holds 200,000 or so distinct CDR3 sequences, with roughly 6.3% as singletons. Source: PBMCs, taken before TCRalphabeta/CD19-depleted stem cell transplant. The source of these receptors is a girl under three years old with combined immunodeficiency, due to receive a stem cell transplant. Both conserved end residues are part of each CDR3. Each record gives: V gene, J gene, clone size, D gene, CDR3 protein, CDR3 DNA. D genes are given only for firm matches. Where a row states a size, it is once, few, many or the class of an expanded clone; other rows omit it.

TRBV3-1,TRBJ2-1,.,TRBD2,CASSQGISGNPLFF,TGTGCCAGCAGCCAAGGGATTAGCGGGAACCCGTTGTTCTTC
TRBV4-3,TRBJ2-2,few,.,CASSQERNLASANTGELFF,TGCGCCAGCAGCCAAGAGAGAAACTTGGCGTCCGCGAACACCGGGGAGCTGTTTTTT
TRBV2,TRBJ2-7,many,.,CASQWGSYEQYF,TGTGCCAGTCAGTGGGGCTCCTACGAGCAGTACTTC
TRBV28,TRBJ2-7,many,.,CASSLWAGASYEQYF,TGTGCCAGCAGTTTATGGGCGGGGGCTTCATACGAGCAGTACTTC
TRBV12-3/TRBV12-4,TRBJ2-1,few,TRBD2,CASSSPGLAGYNEQFF,TGTGCCAGCAGTTCGCCGGGACTAGCGGGTTACAATGAGCAGTTCTTC
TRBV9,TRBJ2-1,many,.,CASARGADNEQFF,TGTGCCAGCGCTCGAGGGGCGGACAATGAGCAGTTCTTC
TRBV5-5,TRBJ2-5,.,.,CASSSAAVQETQYF,TGTGCCAGCAGCTCCGCTGCAGTGCAAGAGACCCAGTACTTC
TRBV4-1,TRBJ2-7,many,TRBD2,CASSQVSGNPYEQYF,TGCGCCAGCAGCCAAGTTAGCGGGAACCCCTACGAGCAGTACTTC
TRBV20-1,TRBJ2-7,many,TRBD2,CSATNPGLENEQYF,TGCAGTGCCACCAATCCGGGACTAGAGAACGAGCAGTACTTC
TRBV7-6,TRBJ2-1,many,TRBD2,CASSLETSGRYEQFF,TGTGCCAGCAGCTTAGAGACTAGCGGGAGGTATGAGCAGTTCTTC
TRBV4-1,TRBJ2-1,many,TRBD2,CASSQGGAGGIPWGEQFF,TGCGCCAGCAGCCAAGGAGGGGCGGGGGGCATTCCATGGGGTGAGCAGTTCTTC
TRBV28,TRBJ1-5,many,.,CANGRRDSNQPQHF,TGTGCCAACGGCCGTAGGGATAGCAATCAGCCCCAGCATTTT
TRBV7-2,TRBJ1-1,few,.,CASSSGAFHEAFF,TGTGCCAGCAGCTCGGGGGCCTTCCATGAAGCTTTCTTT
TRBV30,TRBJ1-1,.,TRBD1,CAWHRGRDTQAFF,TGTGCCTGGCACAGGGGGCGAGACACTCAAGCTTTCTTT
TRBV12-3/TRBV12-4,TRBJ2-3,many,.,CASSFPSDNTDTQYF,TGTGCCAGCAGTTTTCCCTCCGACAACACAGATACGCAGTATTTT
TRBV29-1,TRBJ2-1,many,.,CSVERGGFSSYNEQFF,TGCAGCGTTGAAAGGGGGGGTTTCAGCTCCTACAATGAGCAGTTCTTC
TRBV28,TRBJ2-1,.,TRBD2,CASSSPSSGLAAPSSYNEQFF,TGTGCCAGCAGTTCTCCTAGTTCGGGACTAGCCGCCCCGAGCTCCTACAATGAGCAGTTCTTC
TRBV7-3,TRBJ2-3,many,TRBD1,CASSPGQITDTQYF,TGTGCCAGCAGCCCGGGACAGATCACAGATACGCAGTATTTT
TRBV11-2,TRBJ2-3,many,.,CASSLDWGAPTDTQYF,TGTGCCAGCAGCTTAGATTGGGGTGCGCCCACAGATACGCAGTATTTT
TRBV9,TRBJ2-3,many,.,CASSVGASFTDTQYF,TGTGCCAGCAGCGTAGGAGCCTCTTTCACAGATACGCAGTATTTT
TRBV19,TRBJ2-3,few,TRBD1,CASSTPGQGDFATDTQYF,TGTGCCAGTAGTACCCCCGGACAGGGAGACTTTGCCACAGATACGCAGTATTTT
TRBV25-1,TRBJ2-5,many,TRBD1,CASSPGTGAYETQYF,TGTGCCAGCAGCCCCGGGACAGGGGCTTACGAGACCCAGTACTTC
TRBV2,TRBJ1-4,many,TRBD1,CASKRTGLNEKLFF,TGTGCCAGCAAAAGGACAGGGCTCAATGAAAAACTGTTTTTT
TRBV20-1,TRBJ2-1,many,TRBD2,CSARDPGRAFYNEQFF,TGCAGTGCTAGAGATCCCGGGAGGGCCTTCTACAATGAGCAGTTCTTC
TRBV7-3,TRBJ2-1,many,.,CASSVPGWSEQFF,TGTGCCAGCAGCGTCCCAGGGTGGAGTGAGCAGTTCTTC
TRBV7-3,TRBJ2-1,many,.,CASSPTSGAPSGEQFF,TGTGCCAGCAGCCCCACCTCGGGAGCCCCCTCGGGTGAGCAGTTCTTC
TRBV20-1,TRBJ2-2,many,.,CSALGQTDTGELFF,TGCAGTGCTCTCGGACAGACCGACACCGGGGAGCTGTTTTTT
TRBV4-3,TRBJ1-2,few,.,CASSYGGENYGYTF,TGCGCCAGCAGCTACGGGGGGGAGAACTATGGCTACACCTTC
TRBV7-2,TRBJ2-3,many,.,CASSPIHPDTQYF,TGTGCCAGCAGCCCCATCCATCCGGATACGCAGTATTTT
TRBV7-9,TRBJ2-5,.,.,CASSLLVETQYF,TGTGCCAGCAGCTTATTGGTTGAGACCCAGTACTTC
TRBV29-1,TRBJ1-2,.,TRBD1,CSVSGQKYGYTF,TGCAGCGTTTCGGGACAGAAATATGGCTACACCTTC
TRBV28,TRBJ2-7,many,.,CASSFGTHEQYF,TGTGCCAGCAGTTTTGGGACTCACGAGCAGTACTTC